The 7 T cell receptor beta chains reported below all come from one sample, sequenced in a study of blood T cells in healthy people across ages. Alongside a J-beta primer mix, a sample-barcoded 5' primer served in a second PCR lasting roughly 6 to 11 cycles. TCRdb reprocessed the 5' RACE reads with MiXCR, giving one entry per CDR3 protein. The sample holds over 1,300,000 distinct CDR3 sequences, 59% seen once. What was sequenced was blood. Receptor source: a man in his late teens or twenties in good health.

This clonotype turned up a few times. This sequence joins TRBV4-2 and TRBJ2-7; 10 bases match TRBD2. This CDR3 is 16 amino acids long. Losses at the gene ends were 1 base for V and 5 bases for J; bases not matched to a gene: 8. In germline, CDR1 is LGHNA, CDR2 YNFKEQ. CDR3 protein: CASSQAAGTSEHEQYF. The DNA for the CDR3 is TGTGCCAGCAGCCAAGCCGCCGGGACTAGCGAGCACGAGCAGTACTTC.

V and J are TRBV24-1 and TRBJ2-1, with 10 bases aligning to TRBD2. The germline CDR1 and CDR2 sequences are KGHDR and SFDVKD. The CDR3 spans 16 residues. Unmatched junction bases numbered 9, after V lost 4 bases and J lost 7 bases. The CDR3 is CATSDPSGRAGNEQFF. The DNA for the CDR3 is TGTGCCACCAGTGACCCAAGCGGGAGGGCCGGGAATGAGCAGTTCTTC.

Notes on this clonotype: At one of its ends the junction is not consistent with the germline gene, which may arise from a read error. The chain couples TRBV4-1 to TRBJ2-1, with 8 bases that match TRBD2. This CDR3 contains 18 residues. The germline V gene has CDR1 MGHRA and CDR2 YSYEKL. The CDR3 bases are TGTGCCAGCAGCCAAGATCCGGTAAGCGGGAGCGGTCACAATGAGCAGTTCTTC. Amino acid sequence: CASSQDPVSGSGHNEQFF.

The V call is TRBV20-1, the J call TRBJ1-2; no definite D call. CDR3 length: 14 amino acids. V was pared by 3 bases and J by 0 bases, with 11 bases between. Germline CDR1 DFQATT, CDR2 SNEGSKA (reference sequence). This CDR3 reads CSAREVEANYGYTF. As DNA, the CDR3 is TGCAGTGCTAGGGAGGTAGAAGCTAACTATGGCTACACCTTC.

The rearrangement links TRBV12-3 or TRBV12-4 to TRBJ1-1; D gene ambiguous. There are 15 residues in the CDR3. Trimming left V 4 bases short and J 1 base short, with 13 bases between. The CDR3 protein is CASSSYGFSNTEAFF. In DNA form, the CDR3 reads TGTGCCAGCAGTTCTTATGGGTTTTCGAACACTGAAGCTTTCTTT.

This chain's CDR3 is CASGSVAGSSTDTQYF. The CDR3 DNA reads as TGTGCTAGTGGTTCCGTAGCGGGATCTAGCACAGATACGCAGTATTTT. This chain uses TRBV12-5 with TRBJ2-3, with 8 bases fitting TRBD2. The V and J ends lost 4 bases and 0 bases, in that order; junction bases with no gene match: 6. The CDR3 is made up of 16 amino acids. The V gene's germline CDR1 is LGHNT and CDR2 FRNRAP.

This clonotype was seen more than once but under ten times. V is TRBV4-2 and J is TRBJ2-4, with 7 positions matching TRBD1. The closer fit of TRBJ2-7 to the DNA end suggests the J call may be wrong. CDR3 length: 14 residues. CDR1 LGHNA and CDR2 YNFKEQ come from the germline V gene. The CDR3 DNA reads TGTGCCAGCAGCCAAGCGACAGGGATCTACGAGCAGTACTTC. Its protein product is CASSQATGIYEQYF.